This T cell receptor beta chain was retrieved from a study of identical twins. TCRdb passed the 5' RACE reads through MiXCR, listing each CDR3 protein once. The table records 750,000 to 950,000 distinct CDR3 sequences, 9% to 15% of them present only once. With respect to this clonotype: Its matching antigen is unknown.

Unmatched junction bases numbered 8, after V lost 5 bases and J lost 10 bases. This CDR3 has 14 residues. Among all donors, each was a healthy Caucasian. Study-level results: Out-of-frame alpha sequences shared by twins were enriched for low generation probability. Modeled out-of-frame TCR alpha sharing in monozygotic twins fell below observed levels. Potential partial confounding of zero-insertion analyses by invariant MAIT and iNKT cells was noted.

These data also formed part of another study, on yellow fever vaccine responses in identical twins.

The clonotype comes from a woman aged 18 to 35 in good health. The rearrangement links TRBV12-3 or TRBV12-4 to TRBJ1-4, with 9 positions matching TRBD1. Sequencing input: PBMCs. The CDR3 loop reads CASSPRQGERKLFF. The CDR3 DNA reads as TGTGCCAGCAGTCCTCGACAGGGGGAAAGAAAACTGTTTTTT.